This T cell receptor (beta chain) was sequenced during a study of CD8 T cells in Susac syndrome. Trimming at V came to 1 base and at J to 7 bases, leaving 6 bases not matched to a gene. Germline-derived CDR1 and CDR2 are SGHTA and FQGTGA. There are 16 residues in the CDR3. Random hexamers were used to reverse transcribe the RNA input (0.5 to 1 ug). The amplification used immunoSEQ multiplex PCR on TCR beta CDR3; it spanned 54 Vbeta and 13 Jbeta. TCRdb redid the calling of the immunoSEQ multiplex PCR reads with MiXCR, one entry per CDR3 protein. Of 130,000 or so distinct CDR3 sequences in the sample, 94% were seen once. Whole-study results and caveats: The TCR sequencing and HLA analysis in the study involved a relatively small number of individuals, as the study acknowledged.

This clonotype was picked up one time. Its antigen remains unidentified. TCR beta sequencing covered blood CD8+ and CD4+ T cells. In contrast to the negatively isolated CD8+ and CD4+ T cells, TEMRA cells were FACS-enriched. The sample taken for sequencing was CD4+ T cells from PBMCs. The rearrangement uses TRBV7-3 and TRBJ2-1; 11 bases line up with TRBD1. This sequence originates from a human donor in good health. DNA of the CDR3: TGTGCCAGCAGCTTAATGGCGGGACAGGGGGGGAATGAGCAGTTCTTC. Residues: CASSLMAGQGGNEQFF.